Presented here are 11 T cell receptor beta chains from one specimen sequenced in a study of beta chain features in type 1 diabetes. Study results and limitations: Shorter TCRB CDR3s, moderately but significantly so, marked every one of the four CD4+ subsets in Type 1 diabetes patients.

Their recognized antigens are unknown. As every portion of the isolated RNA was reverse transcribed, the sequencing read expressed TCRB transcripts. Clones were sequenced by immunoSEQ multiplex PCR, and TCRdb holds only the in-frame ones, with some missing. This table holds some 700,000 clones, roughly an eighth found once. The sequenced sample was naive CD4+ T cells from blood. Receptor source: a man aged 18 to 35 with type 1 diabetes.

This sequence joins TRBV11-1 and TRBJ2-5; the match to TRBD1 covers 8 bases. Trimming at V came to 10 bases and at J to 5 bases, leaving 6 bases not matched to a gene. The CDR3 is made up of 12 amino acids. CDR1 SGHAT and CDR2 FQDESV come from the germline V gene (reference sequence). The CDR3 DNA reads TGTGCCACGGGACAGGACCTGGAGACCCAGTACTTC. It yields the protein CATGQDLETQYF.

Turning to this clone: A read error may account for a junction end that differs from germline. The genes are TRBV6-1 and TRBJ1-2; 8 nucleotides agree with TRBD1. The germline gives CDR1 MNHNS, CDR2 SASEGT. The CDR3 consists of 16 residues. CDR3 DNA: TGTGCCAGCAGTGAGACGGGACAGGAGGCCTTCTATAGCTACACCTTC. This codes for CASSETGQEAFYSYTF.

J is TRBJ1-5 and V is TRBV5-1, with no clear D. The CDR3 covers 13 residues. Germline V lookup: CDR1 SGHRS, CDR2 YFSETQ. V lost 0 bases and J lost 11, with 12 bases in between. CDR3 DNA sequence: TGCGCCAGCAGCTTGGTAGGCGATTCCGCCCAGCATTTT. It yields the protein CASSLVGDSAQHF.

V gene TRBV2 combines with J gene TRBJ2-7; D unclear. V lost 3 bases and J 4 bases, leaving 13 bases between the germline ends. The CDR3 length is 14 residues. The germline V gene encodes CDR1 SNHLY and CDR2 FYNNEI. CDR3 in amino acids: CASSDPRFPYEQYF. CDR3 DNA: TGTGCCAGCAGTGATCCAAGGTTTCCATACGAGCAGTACTTC. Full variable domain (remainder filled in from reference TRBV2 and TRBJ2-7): EPEVTQTPSHQVTQMGQEVILRCVPISNHLYFYWYRQILGQKVEFLVSFYNNEISEKSEIFDDQFSVERPDGSNFTLKIRSTKLEDSAMYFCASSDPRFPYEQYFGPGTRLTVT.

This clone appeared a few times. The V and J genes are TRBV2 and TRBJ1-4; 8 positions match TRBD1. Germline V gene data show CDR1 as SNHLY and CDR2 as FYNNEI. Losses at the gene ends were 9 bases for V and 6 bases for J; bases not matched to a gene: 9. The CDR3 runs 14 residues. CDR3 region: CASSIGTGYEKLFF. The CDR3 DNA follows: TGTGCCAGTTCGATCGGGACAGGCTATGAAAAACTGTTTTTT.

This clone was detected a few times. Here the CDR3 reads CASSLVGDRLGAGELFF. CDR3 in DNA: TGTGCCAGCAGCTTAGTGGGGGACCGGCTGGGGGCCGGGGAGCTGTTTTTT. The genes are TRBV7-2 and TRBJ2-2; D is possibly TRBD1 or TRBD2 (5 bases each). V was clipped by 1 base and J by 6 bases, with 18 bases between them. Per the germline V gene, CDR1 is SGHTA and CDR2 is FQGNSA. This CDR3 region has 17 residues.

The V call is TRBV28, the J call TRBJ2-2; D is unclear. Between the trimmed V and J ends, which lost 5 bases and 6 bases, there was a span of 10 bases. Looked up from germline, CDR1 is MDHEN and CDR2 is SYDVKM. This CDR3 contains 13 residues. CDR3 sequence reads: CASSNQEPGELFF. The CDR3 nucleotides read TGTGCCAGCAGTAACCAGGAGCCCGGGGAGCTGTTTTTT. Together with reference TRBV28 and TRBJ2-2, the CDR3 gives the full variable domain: DVKVTQSSRYLVKRTGEKVFLECVQDMDHENMFWYRQDPGLGLRLIYFSYDVKMKEKGDIPEGYSVSREKKERFSLILESASTNQTSMYLCASSNQEPGELFFGEGSRLTVL.

In nucleotides, the CDR3 is TGTGCCAGCTCACCACCTGGGTTTGTCGAGCAGTACTTC. This gives the protein CASSPPGFVEQYF. The J gene is TRBJ2-7, the V gene TRBV18; no clear D gene. The germline V gene encodes CDR1 KGHSH and CDR2 LQKENI. The V gene lost 0 bases and the J gene lost 6 bases, with 9 bases spanning the gap. The CDR3 has 13 residues.

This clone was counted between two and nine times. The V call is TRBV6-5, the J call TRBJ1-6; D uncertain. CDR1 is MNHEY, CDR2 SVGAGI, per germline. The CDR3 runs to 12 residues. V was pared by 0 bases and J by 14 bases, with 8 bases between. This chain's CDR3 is CASSYSYWALHF. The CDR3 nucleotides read TGTGCCAGCAGTTACTCATACTGGGCCCTCCACTTT.

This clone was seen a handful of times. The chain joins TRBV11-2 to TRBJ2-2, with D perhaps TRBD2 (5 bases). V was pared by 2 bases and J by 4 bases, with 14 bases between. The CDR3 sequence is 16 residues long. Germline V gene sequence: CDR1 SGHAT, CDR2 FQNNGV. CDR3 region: CASSLTRVMGTGELFF. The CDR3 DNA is TGTGCCAGCAGCTTAACGCGGGTGATGGGCACCGGGGAGCTGTTTTTT.

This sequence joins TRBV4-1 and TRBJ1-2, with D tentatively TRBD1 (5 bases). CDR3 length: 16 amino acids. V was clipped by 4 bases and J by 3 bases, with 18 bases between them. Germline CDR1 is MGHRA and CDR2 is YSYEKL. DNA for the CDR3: TGCGCCAGCAGCCTAAGAGCCGGGGCTGAGGACTATGGCTACACCTTC. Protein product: CASSLRAGAEDYGYTF.